These 17 T cell receptor beta chains came from one sample sequenced in a study of CD8 T cells in ankylosing spondylitis. A single record per CDR3 protein comes from TCRdb applying MiXCR to the 5' RACE reads. The table records tens of thousands of distinct CDR3 sequences, approximately 28% of them present only once. The specimen was synovial fluid, either unsorted or a sorted T cell fraction (not recorded which). All receptors come from a male donor with ankylosing spondylitis.

The V gene is TRBV30, the J gene TRBJ2-1, with TRBD1 matching 11 bases. Germline loops: CDR1 GTSNPN, CDR2 SVGIG (reference sequence). CDR3 size: 13 residues. The trim removed 3 bases at V and 8 bases at J, leaving 3 bases unmatched. The CDR3 DNA reads as TGTGCCTGGAGCTGGACAGGGGGCGATGAGCAGTTCTTC. Translation gives CAWSWTGGDEQFF. Full variable domain (rest looked up from reference TRBV30 and TRBJ2-1): SQTIHQWPATLVQPVGSPLSLECTVEGTSNPNLYWYRQAAGRGLQLLFYSVGIGQISSEVPQNLSASRPQDRQFILSSKKLLLSDSGFYLCAWSWTGGDEQFFGPGTRLTVL.

This clonotype was recorded a few times. Written as DNA, the CDR3 is TGTGCCAGCAGTTCCGCCCGAAGGACAGGGGCCCTAAACACTGAAGCTTTCTTT. Amino acid sequence: CASSSARRTGALNTEAFF. The chain joins TRBV28 to TRBJ1-1, with 9 bases that match TRBD1. CDR3 length equals 18 residues. CDR1 is MDHEN and CDR2 is SYDVKM in the germline V gene. Trimming took 4 bases from V and 2 from J; bases not matched to a gene: 14. Drawing the rest from reference TRBV28 and TRBJ1-1, the complete variable domain is DVKVTQSSRYLVKRTGEKVFLECVQDMDHENMFWYRQDPGLGLRLIYFSYDVKMKEKGDIPEGYSVSREKKERFSLILESASTNQTSMYLCASSSARRTGALNTEAFFGQGTRLTVV.

In this sample, this clonotype turned up a few times. The J gene is TRBJ2-3, the V gene TRBV20-1; TRBD2 agrees at 9 bases. Trimming removed 3 bases from V and 2 bases from J; junction bases left unmatched: 18. The CDR3 has 19 residues. Germline CDR1 DFQATT, CDR2 SNEGSKA (reference sequence). Here the CDR3 reads CSASRALRAGGLPTDTQYF. The CDR3 bases are TGCAGTGCTAGTCGGGCACTACGGGCGGGAGGGCTCCCCACAGATACGCAGTATTTT.

The chain couples TRBV6-1 to TRBJ2-2; 8 bases fit TRBD2. Trimming took 4 bases from V and 6 from J; bases not matched to a gene: 7. Germline V gives CDR1 MNHNS, CDR2 SASEGT. The CDR3 spans 15 residues. The CDR3 coding sequence is TGTGCCAGCAGTGTAACAGCGGGAGACCCCGGGGAGCTGTTTTTT. This encodes CASSVTAGDPGELFF.

At least ten counts were recorded for this clonotype. The chain is built from TRBV12-3 or TRBV12-4 and TRBJ2-5; perhaps TRBD1 as D (5 bases). The CDR3 has 11 amino acids. V lost 8 bases, J lost 8 bases, and 12 bases lay in between. CDR3 DNA: TGTGCCAGCGGCCCAGGGTCTACCCAGTACTTC. Translated, it gives CASGPGSTQYF.

The rearrangement links TRBV11-2 to TRBJ2-5, with D tentatively TRBD2 (6 bases). V lost 3 bases, J lost 5 bases, and 16 bases lay in between. CDR3 size: 15 residues. Germline loops: CDR1 SGHAT, CDR2 FQNNGV. CDR3 nucleotides: TGTGCCAGCAGCTTGGGGGGTTGGACCGGGGAGACCCAGTACTTC. It encodes CASSLGGWTGETQYF.

This clonotype was seen once. The CDR3 DNA reads as TGCAGCGTGCGGGGGACTAACTCCTACGAGCAGTACGTC. Protein product: CSVRGTNSYEQYV. The chain uses TRBV29-1 and TRBJ2-7; 7 bases agree with TRBD2. This CDR3 has 13 amino acids. Germline CDR1 reads SQVTM; CDR2 reads ANQGSEA. V lost 6 bases and J lost 0; bases outside the gene matches: 5.

The J gene is TRBJ2-3, the V gene TRBV27, with D unresolved. CDR3 length: 13 residues. V was cut by 6 bases and J by 3 bases, with 10 bases left in between. CDR1 is MNHEY and CDR2 is SMNVEV in the germline V gene (reference sequence). CDR3 DNA sequence: TGTGCCAGCAGCTCAACCCGTACAGATACGCAGTATTTT. This translates into CASSSTRTDTQYF.

The table lists this clonotype with many counts. This chain links TRBV7-9 with TRBJ2-4, with D maybe TRBD2 (5 bases). The CDR3 consists of 13 residues. CDR1 is SEHNR, CDR2 FQNEAQ, per germline (reference sequence). The germline V and J ends were trimmed by 1 base and 7 bases, with 8 bases remaining between them. The DNA of the CDR3 is TGTGCCAGCAGCTTAGACTCGGGGAACATTCAGTACTTC. Its translation is CASSLDSGNIQYF.

CDR3 in DNA: TGCAGTGCTACCAGACTAGTCACTCCACAAGAGACCCAGTACTTC. The encoded protein is CSATRLVTPQETQYF. The V call is TRBV20-1, the J call TRBJ2-5; a possible D gene is TRBD2 (6 bases). This CDR3 spans 15 amino acids. V gave up 4 bases and J gave up 2 bases, with 17 bases separating them. Germline values: CDR1 DFQATT, CDR2 SNEGSKA (reference sequence).

This chain uses TRBV27 with TRBJ2-7; 12 nucleotides agree with TRBD2. Looked up from germline, CDR1 is MNHEY and CDR2 is SMNVEV (reference sequence). The length of the CDR3 is 16 residues. With V trimmed by 4 bases and J by 2 bases, 6 bases remained unmatched. The CDR3 loop is CASSSRTSGMTYEQYF. CDR3 in DNA: TGTGCCAGCAGTTCCAGGACTAGCGGGATGACCTACGAGCAGTACTTC.

This chain links TRBV5-1 with TRBJ1-1; no clear D gene. V lost 1 base to trimming and J lost 12 bases, with 10 bases between them. Germline V gene data show CDR1 as SGHRS and CDR2 as YFSETQ. CDR3 length: 11 amino acids. CDR3 sequence: CASSLSDTTFF. The CDR3 DNA follows: TGCGCCAGCAGCTTGTCCGACACTACTTTCTTT.

The chain has TRBV12-3 or TRBV12-4 and TRBJ1-5; D possibly corresponds to TRBD1 (5 bases). Trimming pared 4 bases from V and 1 base from J, leaving 5 bases between. CDR3 length equals 13 residues. Here the CDR3 DNA reads TGTGCCAGCAGTTGGGGCAGCAATCAGCCCCAGCATTTT. Its translation: CASSWGSNQPQHF.

For this clonotype: A much larger clone lies a single base off, so this may be a read error. V and J are TRBV4-2 and TRBJ2-7; D uncertain. Per the germline V gene, CDR1 is LGHNA and CDR2 is YNFKEQ. The CDR3 loop spans 13 amino acids. The CDR3 region is CASSQDPGYDQYV. The CDR3 DNA reads TGTGCCAGCAGCCAAGATCCCGGGTACGATCAGTACGTC.

V gene TRBV7-8 combines with J gene TRBJ2-3, with 7 bases that match TRBD1. Germline V gives CDR1 SGHVS, CDR2 FQNEAQ. Trimming took 4 bases from V and 0 from J; bases not matched to a gene: 7. The CDR3 has 16 amino acids. CDR3 sequence reads: CASSWHRGPSTDTQYF. The CDR3 DNA reads as TGTGCCAGCAGCTGGCACAGGGGCCCCAGCACAGATACGCAGTATTTT.

In this sample, this clonotype turned up many times. V and J are TRBV11-2 and TRBJ2-7, with D hard to call. Germline V gene data show CDR1 as SGHAT and CDR2 as FQNNGV. Trimming removed 4 bases at V and 3 bases at J, with 10 bases between. The CDR3 is 13 residues long. CDR3 nucleotide sequence: TGTGCCAGCAGCTCCGCCCAGTTCTACGAGCAGTACTTC. Amino acids: CASSSAQFYEQYF.

The chain employs TRBV3-1 and TRBJ2-5; D remains unclear. This CDR3 is 15 amino acids long. V lost 0 bases to trimming and J lost 2 bases, with 10 bases between them. Germline assignment: CDR1 LGHDT and CDR2 YNNKEL (reference sequence). CDR3 region: CASSQEIGSQETQYF. CDR3 in DNA: TGTGCCAGCAGCCAAGAGATAGGGTCACAAGAGACCCAGTACTTC.